This note documents a single TCR beta chain sequence. This receptor's antigen is unknown. No much larger clone is present one base from it, and per-base qualities are unavailable. Using the deep immunoSEQ assay, TCR CDR3 regions were amplified from genomic DNA by multiplex PCR. Extracted genomic DNA from each cell subset was spread evenly across all wells of several immunoSEQ 96-well plates, with each plate serving as a replicate. For sorted subsets, approximately 0.2 ug of genomic DNA, equivalent to about 30,000 T cell genomes, went into each replicate PCR. Purified libraries were measured with a Qubit 3.0 fluorometer, size-checked on a Bioanalyzer 2100, and measured again with the KAPA Library Quantification kit. A separate single-read 150-cycle Illumina NextSeq 550 flow cell was used to sequence each immunoSEQ 96-well plate. The paper's processing steps were these. Because only junctional sequences without quality scores were contained in the immunoSEQ output, filtering matching that applied to full-length reads could not be performed. Sequences were annotated with PyIR, a Python wrapper for IgBLAST v1.9, and V/J genes and CDR3 were assigned using IMGT germline references. Any read was removed if the V/J assignment was weak (E-value above 1e-6), the CDR3 was missing, or the read contained stop codons, out-of-frame junctions, or ambiguous translated residues. V3J clonotypes were defined by identical inferred V gene, J gene, and CDR3 amino acid sequence. Percentage overlap between repertoires was computed as shared unique clonotypes divided by the size of the smaller repertoire. RTK rarefaction, the Chao1 estimator, and Recon v2.1 estimates of unobserved clonotypes were used to assess repertoire richness. For all TCRbeta clonotypes obtained by the gDNA method from a handful of donors, generation probabilities were computed with OLGA. This is the immuneACCESS table as TCRdb keeps it, with only in-frame sequences that have V and J called. A part of the clones is gone; compared with another copy, unresolved V genes explain less than half, and the rest is unexplained. That table gives V, J and clone size, and the DNA gave D and trimming. The sample table holds some 500,000 clones, of which 90% to 97% were seen once. The ten largest clones represent 0.064% of the sample.

V is reduced by 0 bases and J by 7 bases, leaving a spacing of 17 bases between them. The germline V gene supplies CDR1 SGHAT and CDR2 FQNNGV. From its cysteine to its phenylalanine, the CDR3 spans 16 amino acids. Just the 48-base CDR3 DNA is kept, in frame starting at base 1. The data derive from a study of shared clonotypes between healthy human individuals (dated by TCRdb to the early 2020s). At the level of the whole study: The cohort comprised a couple of women and a few men aged 18 to 49 years. For each donor, CD4 naive and CD4 memory were each run on three plates, CD8 naive on two plates, and CD8 memory on one plate. Blood TCR repertoires of five healthy adults were deeply sequenced to estimate repertoire size and the extent of clonotype sharing between individuals. Per donor, leukapheresis produced somewhere between about 0.9 and 10 billion PBMCs. Different laboratories and diverse techniques were used to prepare libraries and sequence TCR repertoires, to increase sequencing depth and limit assay-specific biases. Study-wide conclusions, independent of this receptor: Naive subsets generally had larger estimated clonotype richness than memory subsets. About 5% of naive CD4, 3% to 3.5% of naive CD8, roughly 2.5% of memory CD4, and 0.35% to 0.5% of memory CD8 clonotypes were shared across four donors. The genetic and exposure-history diversity represented was limited by the small number of donors. Compared with non-shared clonotypes, clonotypes shared by all four sorted-subset donors had higher generation probabilities. Pairwise subsampling indicated that sequencing depth was expected to affect the degree of clonotype sharing among donors. Sampling was restricted to blood, and TCR repertoires in tissue are likely to differ from TCR repertoires in blood. Rarefaction of sorted-subset datasets indicated incomplete sequencing despite the large sequencing depth.

Donors were healthy HIV-negative adults with no recently reported acute infections or vaccinations. Every donor was a Caucasian adult living in Nashville, Tennessee, USA. CD4+ T cells were enriched by magnetic negative selection; naive cells were then positively selected on CD45RA, and the negative fraction formed the memory subset. After blood collection by leukapheresis, PBMCs were isolated using Ficoll-Histopaque density gradient centrifugation and then cryopreserved in the vapor phase of liquid nitrogen. Analytical flow cytometry was used to check the purity and quantity of each magnetically sorted T cell population. Genomic DNA was isolated from each sorted fraction and quantified by UV absorbance on a Nanodrop 2000c.

The specimen sequenced was naive CD4+ T cells sorted from blood. The cell subset or site label, read with the paper, signifies: CD45RA+ positively selected. The origin of this receptor is a woman aged 25 to 39 in good health. Recombination connected TRBV11-2 to TRBJ2-3, with the D segment identity uncertain. Here is the DNA: TGTGCCAGCAGCTTAGAGGCCCAGGAACGCACGCATACGCAGTATTTT. Its coded protein is CASSLEAQERTHTQYF. The CDR3, completed at both ends by the reference TRBV11-2 and TRBJ2-3 genes, gives the full variable domain EAGVAQSPRYKIIEKRQSVAFWCNPISGHATLYWYQQILGQGPKLLIQFQNNGVVDDSQLPKDRFSAERLKGVDSTLKIQPAKLEDSAVYLCASSLEAQERTHTQYFGPGTRLTVL.